The rows below give T cell receptor beta chains drawn from one sample of a study of blood T cells in healthy people across ages. MiXCR, run by TCRdb on the 5' RACE reads, gives a single entry per CDR3 protein. Of about 560,000 distinct CDR3 sequences listed, around a quarter were seen once; the top ten hold roughly 3.5%. These data were also filed under a second study, of T cells of mothers and their children.

Sequencing used blood. The origin of the receptors is a boy aged 2 to 10 in good health. Each CDR3 is given with its conserved first and last residue. The D gene is left open where the match is weak. Clone size, where shown, is once, few, many, or a class for clones that have expanded.

12	NA	NA	TRBV25-1	TRBJ2-7	CASTTATYEQYF	TGTGCCAGCACGACAGCCACCTACGAGCAGTACTTC
12	few	NA	TRBV12-3/TRBV12-4	TRBJ2-1	CASSFPSNEQFF	TGTGCCAGCAGTTTCCCGTCCAATGAGCAGTTCTTC
14	NA	NA	TRBV7-6	TRBJ2-3	CASSLARGTDTQYF	TGTGCCAGCAGCTTGGCCAGGGGCACAGATACGCAGTATTTT
14	NA	NA	TRBV3-1	TRBJ2-7	CASSQGGLTHEQYF	TGTGCCAGCAGCCAAGGGGGCTTAACCCACGAGCAGTACTTC
16	few	TRBD2	TRBV7-2	TRBJ2-7	CASSTTRAGGTYEQYF	TGTGCCAGCAGCACCACCCGAGCGGGAGGCACCTACGAGCAGTACTTC
13	NA	NA	TRBV6-1	TRBJ1-5	CASSEAGPWPQHF	TGTGCCAGCAGTGAAGCGGGCCCCTGGCCCCAGCATTTT
16	many	NA	TRBV9	TRBJ1-4	CASSGPLGGDNEKLFF	TGTGCCAGCAGCGGCCCTCTGGGAGGGGACAATGAAAAACTGTTTTTT
15	NA	NA	TRBV5-1	TRBJ2-7	CASSLVLRGRHEQYF	TGCGCCAGCAGCTTGGTTTTACGAGGACGACACGAGCAGTACTTC
15	NA	TRBD1	TRBV6-6	TRBJ2-7	CAGSGTGGAGGEQYF	TGTGCCGGGTCCGGGACAGGGGGCGCAGGAGGCGAGCAGTACTTC
14	NA	TRBD1	TRBV5-1	TRBJ2-3	CASSTGQSMNTQYF	TGCGCCAGCAGCACGGGACAGAGTATGAATACGCAGTATTTT
15	many	NA	TRBV10-3	TRBJ2-7	CAISESGVHSYEQYF	TGTGCCATCAGTGAAAGTGGGGTACACTCCTACGAGCAGTACTTC
15	NA	NA	TRBV5-1	TRBJ1-1	CASSHLDRVNTEAFF	TGCGCCAGCAGCCACCTGGACAGAGTGAACACTGAAGCTTTCTTT
16	few	NA	TRBV5-5	TRBJ2-1	CASSQISLGPSGEQFF	TGTGCCAGCAGCCAAATCTCTCTAGGGCCCAGCGGGGAGCAGTTCTTC
14	few	TRBD1	TRBV4-3	TRBJ1-6	CASSRDRNKSPLHF	TGCGCCAGCAGCCGGGACAGGAATAAATCACCCCTCCACTTT
12	NA	TRBD2	TRBV2	TRBJ2-7	CASPGTTDEQYF	TGTGCCAGCCCCGGGACTACAGACGAGCAGTACTTC